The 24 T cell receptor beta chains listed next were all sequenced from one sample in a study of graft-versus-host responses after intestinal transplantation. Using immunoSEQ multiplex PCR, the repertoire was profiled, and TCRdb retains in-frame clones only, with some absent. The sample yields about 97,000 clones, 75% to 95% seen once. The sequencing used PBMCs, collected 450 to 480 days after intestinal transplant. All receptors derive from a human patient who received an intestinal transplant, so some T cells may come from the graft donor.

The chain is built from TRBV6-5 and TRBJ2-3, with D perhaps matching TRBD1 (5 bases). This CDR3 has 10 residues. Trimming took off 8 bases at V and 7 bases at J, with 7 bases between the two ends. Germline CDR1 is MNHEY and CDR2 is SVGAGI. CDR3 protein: CASGAYTQYF. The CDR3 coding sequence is TGTGCCAGCGGGGCATATACGCAGTATTTT.

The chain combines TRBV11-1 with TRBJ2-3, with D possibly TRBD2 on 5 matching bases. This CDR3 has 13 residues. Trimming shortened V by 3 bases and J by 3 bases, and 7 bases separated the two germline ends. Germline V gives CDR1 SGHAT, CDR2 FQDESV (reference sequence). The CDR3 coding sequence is TGTGCCAGCAGCTTCCCGGGGACAGATACGCAGTATTTT. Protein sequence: CASSFPGTDTQYF.

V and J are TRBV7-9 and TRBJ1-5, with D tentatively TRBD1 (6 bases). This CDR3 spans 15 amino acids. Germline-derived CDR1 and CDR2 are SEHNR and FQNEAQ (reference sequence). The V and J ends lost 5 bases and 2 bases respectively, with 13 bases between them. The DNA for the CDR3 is TGTGCCAGCAGCCCTAGGGGGAATGGCAATCAGCCCCAGCATTTT. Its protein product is CASSPRGNGNQPQHF.

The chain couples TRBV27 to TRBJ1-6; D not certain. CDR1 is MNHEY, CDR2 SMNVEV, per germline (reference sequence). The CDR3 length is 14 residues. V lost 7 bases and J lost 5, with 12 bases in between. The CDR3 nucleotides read TGTGCCAGCACCCTCCGCAGTAATAATTCACCCCTCCACTTT. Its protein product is CASTLRSNNSPLHF.

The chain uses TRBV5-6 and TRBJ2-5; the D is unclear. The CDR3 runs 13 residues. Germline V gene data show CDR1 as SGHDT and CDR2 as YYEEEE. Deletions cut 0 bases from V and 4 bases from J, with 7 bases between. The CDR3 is CASSLVVPETQYF. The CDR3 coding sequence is TGTGCCAGCAGCTTGGTGGTTCCAGAGACCCAGTACTTC. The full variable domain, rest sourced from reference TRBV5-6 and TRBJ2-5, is DAGVTQSPTHLIKTRGQQVTLRCSPKSGHDTVSWYQQALGQGPQFIFQYYEEEERQRGNFPDRFSGHQFPNYSSELNVNALLLGDSALYLCASSLVVPETQYFGPGTRLLVL.

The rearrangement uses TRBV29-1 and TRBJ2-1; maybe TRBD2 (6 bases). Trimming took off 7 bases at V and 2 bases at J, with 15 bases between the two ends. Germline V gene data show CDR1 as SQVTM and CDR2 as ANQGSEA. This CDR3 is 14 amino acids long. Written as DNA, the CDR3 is TGCAGCGCTCCTCCGGGGGACGCCTACAATGAGCAGTTCTTC. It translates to CSAPPGDAYNEQFF.

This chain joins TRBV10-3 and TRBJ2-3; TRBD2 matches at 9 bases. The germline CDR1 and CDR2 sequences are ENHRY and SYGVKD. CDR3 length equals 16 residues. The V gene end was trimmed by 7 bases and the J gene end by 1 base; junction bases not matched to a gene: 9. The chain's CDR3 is CAITAGLAGGTDTQYF. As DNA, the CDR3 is TGTGCCATCACCGCGGGACTAGCAGGCGGCACAGATACGCAGTATTTT.

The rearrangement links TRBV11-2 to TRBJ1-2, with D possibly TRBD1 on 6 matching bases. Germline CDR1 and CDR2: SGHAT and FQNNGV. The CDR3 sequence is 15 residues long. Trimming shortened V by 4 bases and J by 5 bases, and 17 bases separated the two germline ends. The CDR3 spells CASSYVGGAGYGYTF. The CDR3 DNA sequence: TGTGCCAGCAGCTACGTGGGGGGCGCAGGGTATGGCTACACCTTC.

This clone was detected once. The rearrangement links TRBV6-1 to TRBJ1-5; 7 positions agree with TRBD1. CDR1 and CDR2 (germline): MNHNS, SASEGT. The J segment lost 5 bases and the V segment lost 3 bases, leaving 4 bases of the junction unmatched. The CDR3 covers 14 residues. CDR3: CASSDETGYQPQHF. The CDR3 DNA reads TGTGCCAGCAGTGATGAGACAGGGTATCAGCCCCAGCATTTT.

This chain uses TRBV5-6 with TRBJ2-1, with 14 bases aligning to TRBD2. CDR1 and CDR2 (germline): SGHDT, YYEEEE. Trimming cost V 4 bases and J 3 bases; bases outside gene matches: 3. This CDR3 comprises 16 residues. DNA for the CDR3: TGTGCCAGCAGCCCCGGACTAGCGGGGGGCTACAATGAGCAGTTCTTC. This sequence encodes CASSPGLAGGYNEQFF.

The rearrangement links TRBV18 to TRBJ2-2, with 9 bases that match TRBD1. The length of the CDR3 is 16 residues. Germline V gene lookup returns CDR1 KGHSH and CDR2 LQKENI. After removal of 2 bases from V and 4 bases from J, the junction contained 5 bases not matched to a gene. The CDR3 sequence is CASSPWTGVTTGELFF. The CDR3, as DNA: TGTGCCAGCTCACCATGGACAGGGGTTACCACCGGGGAGCTGTTTTTT. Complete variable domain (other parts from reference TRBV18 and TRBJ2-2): NAGVMQNPRHLVRRRGQEARLRCSPMKGHSHVYWYRQLPEEGLKFMVYLQKENIIDESGMPKERFSAEFPKEGPSILRIQQVVRGDSAAYFCASSPWTGVTTGELFFGEGSRLTVL.

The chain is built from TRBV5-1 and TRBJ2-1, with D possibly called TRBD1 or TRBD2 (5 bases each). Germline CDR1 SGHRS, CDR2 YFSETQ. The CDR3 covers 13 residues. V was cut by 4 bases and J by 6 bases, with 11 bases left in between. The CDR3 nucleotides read TGCGCCAGCAGCAAAGGGACCCTCAATGAGCAGTTCTTC. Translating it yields CASSKGTLNEQFF.

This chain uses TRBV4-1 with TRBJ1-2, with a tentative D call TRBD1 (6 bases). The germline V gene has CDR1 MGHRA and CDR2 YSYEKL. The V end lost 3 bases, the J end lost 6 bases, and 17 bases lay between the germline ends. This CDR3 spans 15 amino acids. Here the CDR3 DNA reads TGCGCCAGCAGCCACCCGTCGTCGAGGACAGATGGCTACACCTTC. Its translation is CASSHPSSRTDGYTF.

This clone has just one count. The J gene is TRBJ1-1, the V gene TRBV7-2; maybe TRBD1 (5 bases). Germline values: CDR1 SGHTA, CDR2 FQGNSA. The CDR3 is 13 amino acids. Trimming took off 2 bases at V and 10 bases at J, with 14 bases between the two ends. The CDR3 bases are TGTGCCAGCAGCTTAAATGGGGCGCAACTAGCTTTCTTT. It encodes CASSLNGAQLAFF.

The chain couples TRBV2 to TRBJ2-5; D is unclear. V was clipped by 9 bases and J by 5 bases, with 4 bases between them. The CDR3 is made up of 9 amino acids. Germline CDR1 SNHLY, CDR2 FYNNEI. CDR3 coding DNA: TGTGCCAGTGGGGAGACCCAGTACTTC. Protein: CASGETQYF.

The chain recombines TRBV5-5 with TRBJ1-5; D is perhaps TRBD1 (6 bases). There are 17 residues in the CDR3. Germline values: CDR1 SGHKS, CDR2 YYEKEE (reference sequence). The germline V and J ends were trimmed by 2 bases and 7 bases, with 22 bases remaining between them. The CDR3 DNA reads TGTGCCAGCAGCTTTAGGGGGGGCAGAATGGGGATCCAGCCCCAGCATTTT. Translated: CASSFRGGRMGIQPQHF.

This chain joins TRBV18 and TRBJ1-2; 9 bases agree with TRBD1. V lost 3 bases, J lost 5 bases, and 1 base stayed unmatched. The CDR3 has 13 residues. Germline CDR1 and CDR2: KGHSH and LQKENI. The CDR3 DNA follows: TGTGCCAGCTCACCCGGACAGGGGTATGGCTACACCTTC. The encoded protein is CASSPGQGYGYTF.

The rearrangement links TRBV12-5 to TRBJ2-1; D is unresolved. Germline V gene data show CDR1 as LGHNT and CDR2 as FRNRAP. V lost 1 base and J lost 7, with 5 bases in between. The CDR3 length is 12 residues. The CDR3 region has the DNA TGTGCTAGTGGTTTGGGAAGTAATGAGCAGTTCTTC. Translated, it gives CASGLGSNEQFF.

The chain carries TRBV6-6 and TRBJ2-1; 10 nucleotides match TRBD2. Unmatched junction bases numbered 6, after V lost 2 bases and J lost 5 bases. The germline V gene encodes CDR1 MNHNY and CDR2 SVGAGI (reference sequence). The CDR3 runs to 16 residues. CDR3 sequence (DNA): TGTGCCAGCAGTTACCAGCGGGGGGGCGTAGACAATGAGCAGTTCTTC. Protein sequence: CASSYQRGGVDNEQFF.

DNA for the CDR3: TGTGCCAGCTCCCCCGGGACAGGGAACTACGAGCAGTACTTC. Protein: CASSPGTGNYEQYF. The V call is TRBV18, the J call TRBJ2-7; TRBD1 matches at 9 bases. J gave up 3 bases and V 6 bases, and 6 bases lay outside the gene matches. This CDR3 is built from 14 residues. In germline, CDR1 is KGHSH, CDR2 LQKENI.

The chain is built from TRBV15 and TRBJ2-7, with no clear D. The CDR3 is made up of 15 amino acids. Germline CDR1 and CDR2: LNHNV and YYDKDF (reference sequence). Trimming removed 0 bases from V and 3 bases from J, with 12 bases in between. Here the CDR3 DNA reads TGTGCCACCAGCAGAGAATTCCCCTCGGGCTACGAGCAGTACTTC. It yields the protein CATSREFPSGYEQYF.

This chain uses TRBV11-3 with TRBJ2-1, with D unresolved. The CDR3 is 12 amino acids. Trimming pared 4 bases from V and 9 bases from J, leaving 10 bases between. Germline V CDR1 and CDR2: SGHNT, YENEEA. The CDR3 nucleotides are TGTGCCAGCAGCTCTGGCAGTACTGAGCAGTTCTTC. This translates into CASSSGSTEQFF.

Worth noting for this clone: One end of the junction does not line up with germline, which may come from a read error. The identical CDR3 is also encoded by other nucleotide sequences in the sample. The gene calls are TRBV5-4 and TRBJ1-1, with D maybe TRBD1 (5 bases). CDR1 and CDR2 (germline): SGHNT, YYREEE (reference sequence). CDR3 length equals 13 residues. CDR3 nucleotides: TGTGCCAGCAGTTTGGGGGGGAACACTGAAGCTTTCTTT. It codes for CASSLGGNTEAFF.

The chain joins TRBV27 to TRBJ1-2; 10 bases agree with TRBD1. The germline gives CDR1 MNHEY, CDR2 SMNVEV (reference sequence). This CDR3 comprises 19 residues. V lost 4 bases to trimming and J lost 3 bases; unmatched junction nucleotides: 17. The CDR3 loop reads CASSSHQRTGGFSDYGYTF. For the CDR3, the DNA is TGTGCCAGCAGTTCCCACCAACGGACAGGGGGGTTCAGCGACTATGGCTACACCTTC.